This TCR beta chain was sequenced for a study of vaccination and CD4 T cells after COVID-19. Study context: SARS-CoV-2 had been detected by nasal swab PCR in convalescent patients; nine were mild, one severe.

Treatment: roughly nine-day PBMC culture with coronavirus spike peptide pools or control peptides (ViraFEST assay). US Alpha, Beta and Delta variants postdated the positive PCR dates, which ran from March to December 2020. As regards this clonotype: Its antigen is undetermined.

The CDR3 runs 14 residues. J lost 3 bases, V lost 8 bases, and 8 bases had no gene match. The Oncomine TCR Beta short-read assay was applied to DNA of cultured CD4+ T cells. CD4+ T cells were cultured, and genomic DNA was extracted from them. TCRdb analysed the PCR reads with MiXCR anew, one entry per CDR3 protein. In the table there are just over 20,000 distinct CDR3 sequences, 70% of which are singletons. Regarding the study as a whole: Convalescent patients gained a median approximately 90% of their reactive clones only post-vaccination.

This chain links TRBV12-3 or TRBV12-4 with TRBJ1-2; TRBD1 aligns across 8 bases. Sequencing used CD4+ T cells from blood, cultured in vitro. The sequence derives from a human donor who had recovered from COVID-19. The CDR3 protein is CASFGQGTHYGYTF. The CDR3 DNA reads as TGTGCCAGCTTCGGACAGGGAACACACTATGGCTACACCTTC.